Sequencing of this TCR beta chain was carried out in a study of regulatory T cells in long-lasting Graves disease listed by TCRdb under 2021. Context from the whole study: To count as having persistent Graves' disease, a patient had to have received antithyroid drug treatment for over 5 years with TSH receptor autoantibodies remaining persistently positive. The study was conducted in China and was registered as a clinical trial. This study used TCR sequencing and RNA sequencing of peripheral blood to compare persistent Graves' disease patients against newly diagnosed Graves' disease patients. Persistent Graves' disease patients in the clinical cohort had taken antithyroid drugs for about 9.7 years on average. A total of about 33 samples underwent TCR sequencing, from roughly 13 patients with persistent Graves' disease and 20 or so patients with newly diagnosed Graves' disease. The paper as a whole reports these results and caveats: Only the TCR beta chain was sequenced and analyzed. Compared with newly diagnosed patients, patients with persistent Graves' disease had lower TCR Shannon entropy and fewer highly expanded clones, which suggests clonal expansion. TRBV28, TRBJ1-2 and TRBJ2-5 were preferentially used in persistent disease, while TRBV20-1 and TRBJ2-1 were favored in newly diagnosed disease. As a limitation, the authors acknowledged that the small sample size may reduce accuracy. Because the primary lesion, thyroid tissue, could not be accessed, the study looked at peripheral blood alone. More public clonotypes were shared among persistent patients (roughly 2,700) than among newly diagnosed patients (more than 950).

The CDR3, cysteine through phenylalanine, is 14 amino acids long. The sequence is cut down to CDR3 DNA, 42 bases in frame from base 1. V and J are truncated by 5 bases and 1 base respectively, leaving an intervening sequence of 12 bases. In the germline V gene (reference sequence), CDR1 corresponds to DFQATT and CDR2 to SNEGSKA. The time point label, as the study defines it: persistent/refractory GD, antithyroid drugs over 5 years with positive TRAb. For both TCR sequencing and RNA sequencing, RNA was extracted from PBMCs in TRIzol. The diagnosis of Graves' disease was made according to American Thyroid Association guidelines. Patients for the study were recruited at an endocrinology department in Xi'an, China. Each patient gave about 9.1 milliliters of peripheral blood, collected in an EDTA anticoagulant tube. Ficoll Paque Plus density gradient separation was used to isolate PBMCs, and no further T cell sorting was done. An Agilent 2100 Bioanalyzer and agarose gel were used to check RNA quality, and a NanoDrop 2000 was used to measure RNA concentration.

Library creation used multiplex PCR. For sequencing, an Illumina HiSeq 4000 was employed. TCR beta libraries were built with iRepertoire HTBI primers and Arm-PCR amplification of CDR3 regions. Before sequencing, the PCR products went through gel purification. In the source study's methods: Gene usage analysis of CDR3 amino acid clonotypes used the roughly 60 TRBV and some 15 TRBJ segments found across samples. COPE and FqMerger were used to merge filtered high-quality paired reads into contigs. BLAST was used to align contigs to IMGT TRBV, TRBD and TRBJ reference genes, and CDR3 was defined according to IMGT. Any clonotype with a frequency above 0.1% was counted as a highly expanded clone. Shannon entropy served as the measure of repertoire diversity, while the Gini coefficient captured V-J evenness. A clonotype found in more than one individual was treated as public. The raw public data were reprocessed by TCRdb itself: fastp quality trimming at Q25, MiXCR clonotype calling, in-frame beta chains only. Rows merge per CDR3 protein into single entries with the most common DNA and genes. Clone size and V and J calls follow TCRdb, not the original study. The sample records some 470,000 distinct CDR3 sequences, roughly 21% of which are singletons. The top ten hold roughly 7% of the sample.

This clonotype was found a few times. No antigen is known for it. No clone much larger than this one lies a single base away; base qualities are absent. The input for sequencing was peripheral blood mononuclear cells (PBMCs), taken when the disease was refractory, from a patient treated with antithyroid drugs. The sequence is built from TRBV20-1 and TRBJ1-5; TRBD1 is perhaps the D gene, given 5 matching bases. The receptor's source is a female donor with Graves disease. CDR3 region: CSAGGRASNQPQHF. DNA sequence: TGCAGTGCTGGGGGGAGGGCAAGCAATCAGCCCCAGCATTTT.